These 17 T cell receptor beta chains share one sample of origin, sequenced in a study of T cell repertoires in cytomegalovirus infection. Their recognized antigens are unknown. Via MiXCR, TCRdb re-called the reads, giving one row per CDR3 protein. The table records roughly 920,000 distinct CDR3 sequences, approximately 31% of them present only once. The sequencing used cultured CD8+ T cells from PBMCs, collected from culture after CMV antigen stimulation. The receptors shown here come from a human donor in good health (CMV status not recorded). Some clones in this sample may be carry-over from other donors' samples.

This clonotype was counted many times. V usage is TRBV7-8 and J usage is TRBJ2-2, with D hard to call. Germline CDR1 SGHVS, CDR2 FQNEAQ. V was shortened by 3 bases and J by 8 bases, with 19 bases between the two germline ends. This CDR3 has 16 residues. The CDR3 region has the DNA TGTGCCAGCAGCTTGGGTGCACCGGCCCCGCGGGGGGAGCTGTTTTTT. This gives the protein CASSLGAPAPRGELFF.

The rearrangement joins TRBV5-1 to TRBJ2-7, with D tentatively TRBD1 (6 bases). Per germline, CDR1 SGHRS and CDR2 YFSETQ. Trimming took off 4 bases at V and 0 bases at J, with 11 bases between the two ends. There are 14 residues in the CDR3. Written as DNA, the CDR3 is TGCGCCAGCAGCGTCACACAGGGCTCCTACGAGCAGTACTTC. This encodes CASSVTQGSYEQYF.

A few counts support this clonotype. The chain has TRBV7-9 and TRBJ1-5, with a weak D call TRBD1 (5 bases). The germline V gene has CDR1 SEHNR and CDR2 FQNEAQ (reference sequence). V lost 5 bases and J 3 bases, leaving 23 bases between the germline ends. This CDR3 is 18 amino acids long. Written as DNA, the CDR3 is TGTGCCAGCAGCCATGAATTACGGGGGAAGGAGGACAATCAGCCCCAGCATTTT. Its translation: CASSHELRGKEDNQPQHF.

This clonotype was picked up a small number of times. V is TRBV7-9 and J is TRBJ2-3, with 7 bases aligning to TRBD1. The CDR3 spans 15 residues. With 3 bases clipped from V and 1 base from J, the junction kept 4 bases outside the gene matches. The V gene's germline CDR1 is SEHNR and CDR2 FQNEAQ (reference sequence). The CDR3, as DNA: TGTGCCAGCAGCTTTACGGACAGGCGCACAGATACGCAGTATTTT. Translating it yields CASSFTDRRTDTQYF.

This clonotype was observed at least ten times. The chain joins TRBV6-5 to TRBJ2-7; D is unresolved. V was pared by 10 bases and J by 3 bases, with 22 bases between. The CDR3 runs 15 residues. Germline V gene sequence: CDR1 MNHEY, CDR2 SVGAGI. Here the CDR3 DNA reads TGTGCCAACCTCGATGGGCCCACCGTTCTCTACGAGCAGTACGTC. It encodes CANLDGPTVLYEQYV.

The chain recombines TRBV12-3 or TRBV12-4 with TRBJ2-7; D remains ambiguous. Trimming stripped 1 base from V and 0 bases from J, with 10 bases between. This CDR3 comprises 15 residues. In DNA, the CDR3 is TGTGCCAGCAGTTTAGACGTGAGGAGCTCCTACGAGCAGTACGTC. It yields the protein CASSLDVRSSYEQYV.

This clonotype has a single count. V gene TRBV19 combines with J gene TRBJ2-2, with D uncertain. Per the germline V gene, CDR1 is LNHDA and CDR2 is SQIVND (reference sequence). This CDR3 is built from 17 residues. Trimming cost V 1 base and J 6 bases, with 18 bases left between them. CDR3 coding DNA: TGTGCCAGTAGTATAGTCTCCGACCTGACCACCCCCGGGGAGCTGTTTTTT. Its protein product is CASSIVSDLTTPGELFF.

This clonotype was counted only a few times. The chain links TRBV11-2 to TRBJ1-1; D is perhaps TRBD1 (5 bases). The CDR3 covers 15 residues. V was pared by 3 bases and J by 1 base, with 12 bases between. Germline V gene sequence: CDR1 SGHAT, CDR2 FQNNGV. In DNA, the CDR3 is TGTGCCAGCAGCTTCGTGGACACACAGAACACTGAAGCTTTCTTT. Translated: CASSFVDTQNTEAFF.

This clonotype was counted between two and nine times. This chain joins TRBV12-5 and TRBJ2-3; 7 nucleotides align to TRBD2. Losses at the gene ends were 0 bases for V and 1 base for J; bases not matched to a gene: 13. Germline CDR1 reads LGHNT; CDR2 reads FRNRAP. CDR3 size: 19 residues. Written as DNA, the CDR3 is TGTGCTAGTGGTTTGGTCGGCGAGCGGGCGGGGGAGGGCACAGATACGCAGTATTTT. Its protein product is CASGLVGERAGEGTDTQYF.

This clonotype was counted a few times. The chain is built from TRBV4-2 and TRBJ1-1, with unresolved D. The V and J ends lost 0 bases and 0 bases respectively, with 14 bases between them. Germline CDR1 reads LGHNA; CDR2 reads YNFKEQ. This CDR3 comprises 17 residues. DNA for the CDR3: TGTGCCAGCAGCCAAGAAATTACGGGAAGATTGAACACTGAAGCTTTCTTT. It encodes CASSQEITGRLNTEAFF.

The chain uses TRBV5-8 and TRBJ1-6; D ambiguous. The CDR3 contains 14 residues. The germline V and J ends were trimmed by 4 bases and 6 bases, with 11 bases remaining between them. Looked up from germline, CDR1 is SGHTS and CDR2 is YDEGEE. CDR3 in amino acids: CASSKVDSNSPLHF. The CDR3 DNA is TGTGCCAGCAGCAAGGTTGATTCTAATTCACCCCTCCACTTT.

This clonotype was detected only a few times. The CDR3, as DNA: TGCAGTGCCGTGACTGGCGGGGAGCTGTTTTTT. Its protein is CSAVTGGELFF. V is TRBV20-1 and J is TRBJ2-2; D gene uncertain. The CDR3 sequence is 11 residues long. CDR1 is DFQATT, CDR2 SNEGSKA, per germline (reference sequence). The V end lost 6 bases, the J end lost 7 bases, and 9 bases lay between the germline ends.

This clonotype was detected ten times or more. V is TRBV7-2 and J is TRBJ1-4; D perhaps matches TRBD1 (6 bases). The germline V gene encodes CDR1 SGHTA and CDR2 FQGNSA. The CDR3 has 14 residues. The germline V and J ends were trimmed by 2 bases and 5 bases, with 9 bases remaining between them. The CDR3 sequence: CASSLTGANEKLFF. The CDR3 nucleotides read TGTGCCAGCAGCTTAACGGGGGCCAATGAAAAACTGTTTTTT.

The chain joins TRBV27 to TRBJ1-1; no clear D gene. The CDR3 is 17 residues long. The germline CDR1 and CDR2 sequences are MNHEY and SMNVEV (reference sequence). V was pared by 1 base and J by 0 bases, with 15 bases between. The CDR3 DNA reads TGTGCCAGCAGTTTATTGGCGCCCTTGAGGGTGAACACTGAAGCTTTCTTT. Its translation is CASSLLAPLRVNTEAFF.

This clonotype was observed a handful of times. The chain combines TRBV29-1 with TRBJ2-6; D not resolved. The ends were cut back, 4 bases at V and 1 base at J, with 8 bases in the middle. Per germline, CDR1 SQVTM and CDR2 ANQGSEA. CDR3 length: 14 residues. CDR3 in amino acids: CSVVDLSGANVLTF. In DNA form, the CDR3 reads TGCAGCGTTGTTGACTTATCTGGGGCCAACGTCCTGACTTTC.

The V gene is TRBV7-9, the J gene TRBJ1-2; D is ambiguous. The V gene's germline CDR1 is SEHNR and CDR2 FQNEAQ (reference sequence). The CDR3 is 15 amino acids. Trimming removed 4 bases from V and 3 bases from J, with 15 bases in between. Written as DNA, the CDR3 is TGTGCCAGCAGCTCGCCAGGATTGGTGGACTATGGCTACACCTTC. Amino acid sequence: CASSSPGLVDYGYTF.

This clonotype was seen a few times. This chain joins TRBV7-9 and TRBJ1-4; D possibly corresponds to TRBD1 (5 bases). The CDR3 contains 14 residues. Trimming took 5 bases from V and 6 from J, leaving 13 bases between them. The germline V gene encodes CDR1 SEHNR and CDR2 FQNEAQ (reference sequence). CDR3 in DNA: TGTGCCAGCAGCACTAGGGACGCCGATGAAAAACTGTTTTTT. Protein sequence: CASSTRDADEKLFF. The whole variable domain, remainder taken from reference TRBV7-9 and TRBJ1-4, is DTGVSQNPRHKITKRGQNVTFRCDPISEHNRLYWYRQTLGQGPEFLTYFQNEAQLEKSRLLSDRFSAERPKGSFSTLEIQRTEQGDSAMYLCASSTRDADEKLFFGSGTQLSVL.